The TCR beta chain under discussion was sequenced for a study of T cell responses to AZD1222 COVID-19 vaccine. Overall study findings and caveats: A rise in Spike-specific TCR breadth and depth followed two AZD1222 doses. Unmutated variant regions are reportedly targeted by nearly half of spike-specific TCRs.

Remarks on this clone: Its target is not known.

In germline, CDR1 is MNHEY, CDR2 SMNVEV (reference sequence). The V end lost 6 bases, the J end lost 7 bases, and 18 bases lay between the germline ends. The CDR3 spans 14 residues. Some clones are missing from TCRdb's copy, which holds only in-frame ones; the method was immunoSEQ multiplex PCR. The sample lists roughly 99,000 clones; roughly 90% were seen once. J is TRBJ1-2 and V is TRBV27; possibly TRBD1 for D (6 bases). Here the sequenced sample was peripheral blood, taken 28 days after the second AZD1222 dose. This TCR derives from an adult who received the AZD1222 COVID-19 vaccine. For the CDR3, the DNA is TGTGCCAGCAGGGGGTCGGGGGGCGAGGGTGGCTACACCTTC. Its translation: CASRGSGGEGGYTF.